The present TCR beta chain was sequenced within a study of CD8 T cells in Susac syndrome. Notes on this clonotype: Its specificity is unknown.

V shed 3 bases and J 1 base; nucleotides not matched to a gene: 7. The CDR3 spans 17 residues. Germline V gene data show CDR1 as SGHTA and CDR2 as FQGTGA. RNA was extracted with the RNeasy kit, and a quantity of about 0.45 to 1 ug was reverse transcribed using random hexamers. Using its own MiXCR run on the immunoSEQ multiplex PCR reads, TCRdb lists one record per CDR3 protein. Of around 190,000 distinct CDR3 sequences listed, 95% are singletons. Overall study findings and caveats: The study conceded that relatively few individuals underwent its TCR sequencing and HLA analysis.

This sequence joins TRBV7-3 and TRBJ2-3; 10 bases map to TRBD2. The origin of this receptor is a human donor in good health. Sequenced sample: CD4+ T cells from PBMCs. The CDR3: CASSFGPSGSGTDTQYF. CDR3 coding DNA: TGTGCCAGCAGCTTCGGGCCTAGCGGGAGCGGCACAGATACGCAGTATTTT.